Listed below are T cell receptor beta chains from one sample, sequenced in a study of shared clonotypes between healthy human individuals. Clones were read by immunoSEQ multiplex PCR, and TCRdb kept only the in-frame ones, dropping some. The sample lists about 2.3 million clones, 80% to 95% occurring once. Sequencing was carried out using naive CD4+ T cells from PBMCs. The receptor source for this set is a man between 18 and 29 years old in good health. Some clones in this sample may be carry-over from other donors' samples. CDR3s include the opening cysteine and the closing phenylalanine or tryptophan. A D gene is named only where the DNA matches it firmly. A clone size is listed for some rows: how often the clone was seen (once, few, many), or a class if it is expanded.

CDR3 protein: CASSDPIVGGDTQYF; CDR3 DNA: TGTGCCAGCAGTGACCCTATTGTCGGGGGGGATACGCAGTATTTT; clone size: once; D gene: TRBD2; V gene: TRBV28; J gene: TRBJ2-3
CDR3 protein: CASSLVRGGRDEQYF; CDR3 DNA: TGTGCCAGCAGCTTAGTGAGGGGCGGCAGGGACGAGCAGTACTTC; clone size: -; D gene: -; V gene: TRBV7-2; J gene: TRBJ2-7
CDR3 protein: CASSLEAGSPLHF; CDR3 DNA: TGTGCCAGCAGCTTGGAGGCTGGTTCACCCCTCCACTTT; clone size: -; D gene: -; V gene: TRBV5-4; J gene: TRBJ1-6
CDR3 protein: CASSSGQLTGELFF; CDR3 DNA: TGTGCCAGCAGTTCCGGACAGCTCACCGGGGAGCTGTTTTTT; clone size: -; D gene: -; V gene: TRBV28; J gene: TRBJ2-2
CDR3 protein: CAISENREEETQYF; CDR3 DNA: TGTGCCATCAGTGAGAACAGGGAGGAGGAGACCCAGTACTTC; clone size: -; D gene: -; V gene: TRBV10-3; J gene: TRBJ2-5
CDR3 protein: CASSVVADTQYF; CDR3 DNA: TGTGCCAGCAGCGTGGTGGCAGATACGCAGTATTTT; clone size: -; D gene: -; V gene: TRBV9; J gene: TRBJ2-3
CDR3 protein: CASSDTMPRVSYNEQFF; CDR3 DNA: TGTGCCAGCAGCGACACGATGCCTAGAGTCTCCTACAATGAGCAGTTCTTC; clone size: -; D gene: -; V gene: TRBV27; J gene: TRBJ2-1
CDR3 protein: CASSFSGYEQYF; CDR3 DNA: TGTGCCAGCAGCTTTTCCGGCTACGAGCAGTACTTC; clone size: -; D gene: -; V gene: TRBV5-4; J gene: TRBJ2-7
CDR3 protein: CASSYPSGEGGAFF; CDR3 DNA: TGTGCCAGCAGTTACCCCAGCGGGGAGGGGGGAGCTTTCTTT; clone size: -; D gene: -; V gene: TRBV6-5; J gene: TRBJ1-1
CDR3 protein: CASSPRGLDTQYF; CDR3 DNA: TGTGCCAGCAGCCCTCGAGGGCTGGATACGCAGTATTTT; clone size: -; D gene: -; V gene: TRBV7-3; J gene: TRBJ2-3
CDR3 protein: CASSDPGQQNQPQHF; CDR3 DNA: TGTGCCAGCAGTGACCCGGGACAGCAGAATCAGCCCCAGCATTTT; clone size: -; D gene: TRBD1; V gene: TRBV25-1; J gene: TRBJ1-5
CDR3 protein: CASSPRQTPGNTIYF; CDR3 DNA: TGTGCCAGCTCACCACGACAGACCCCTGGAAACACCATATATTTT; clone size: -; D gene: -; V gene: TRBV18; J gene: TRBJ1-3
CDR3 protein: CASSSSGTGETEAFF; CDR3 DNA: TGTGCCAGCAGCTCCTCCGGGACAGGGGAAACTGAAGCTTTCTTT; clone size: -; D gene: TRBD1; V gene: TRBV7-9; J gene: TRBJ1-1
CDR3 protein: CASSDSFSNQPQHF; CDR3 DNA: TGTGCCAGCAGCGACAGTTTCTCCAATCAGCCCCAGCATTTT; clone size: -; D gene: -; V gene: TRBV27; J gene: TRBJ1-5
CDR3 protein: CASSSSPRTGIETQYF; CDR3 DNA: TGCGCCAGCAGCTCCAGCCCTAGGACAGGGATAGAGACCCAGTACTTC; clone size: -; D gene: TRBD1; V gene: TRBV5-1; J gene: TRBJ2-5
CDR3 protein: CASRLRPVLPDTQYF; CDR3 DNA: TGTGCCAGCAGACTGCGCCCCGTCTTGCCAGATACGCAGTATTTT; clone size: -; D gene: -; V gene: TRBV27; J gene: TRBJ2-3
CDR3 protein: CASSEYVRPLGPQHF; CDR3 DNA: TGTGCCAGCAGTGAATACGTTAGGCCTCTGGGGCCCCAGCATTTT; clone size: -; D gene: -; V gene: TRBV6-1; J gene: TRBJ1-5
CDR3 protein: CASSFAGSSSFYEQYF; CDR3 DNA: TGCGCCAGCAGCTTCGCCGGGTCCTCATCTTTCTACGAGCAGTACTTC; clone size: -; D gene: -; V gene: TRBV5-1; J gene: TRBJ2-7
CDR3 protein: CASSLEGQAAYEQYF; CDR3 DNA: TGCGCCAGCAGCTTGGAAGGACAGGCAGCCTACGAGCAGTACTTC; clone size: -; D gene: TRBD1; V gene: TRBV5-1; J gene: TRBJ2-7
CDR3 protein: CAIVGQGGTEAFF; CDR3 DNA: TGTGCCATCGTTGGACAGGGGGGCACTGAAGCTTTCTTT; clone size: once; D gene: TRBD1; V gene: TRBV10-3; J gene: TRBJ1-1
CDR3 protein: CASSETSGRTGELFF; CDR3 DNA: TGTGCCAGCAGCGAGACTAGCGGGAGAACCGGGGAGCTGTTTTTT; clone size: -; D gene: TRBD2; V gene: TRBV2; J gene: TRBJ2-2
CDR3 protein: CASSPRDRDTTDTQYF; CDR3 DNA: TGCGCCAGCAGCCCTCGGGACAGGGACACCACAGATACGCAGTATTTT; clone size: -; D gene: TRBD1; V gene: TRBV4-1; J gene: TRBJ2-3
CDR3 protein: CASSIGVANEKLFF; CDR3 DNA: TGTGCCAGCAGCATAGGGGTAGCTAATGAAAAACTGTTTTTT; clone size: once; D gene: -; V gene: TRBV7-9; J gene: TRBJ1-4
CDR3 protein: CASSPSRRPYNEQFF; CDR3 DNA: TGCGCCAGCAGCCCTTCTAGGAGACCCTACAATGAGCAGTTCTTC; clone size: -; D gene: -; V gene: TRBV4-3; J gene: TRBJ2-1
CDR3 protein: CASSFAGGAYNEQFF; CDR3 DNA: TGTGCCAGCTCATTCGCGGGGGGCGCCTACAATGAGCAGTTCTTC; clone size: -; D gene: TRBD2; V gene: TRBV18; J gene: TRBJ2-1
CDR3 protein: CASSQVLASYNEQFF; CDR3 DNA: TGTGCCAGCAGCCAAGTGCTAGCGTCATACAATGAGCAGTTCTTC; clone size: -; D gene: -; V gene: TRBV14; J gene: TRBJ2-1
CDR3 protein: CASSWREGQETQYF; CDR3 DNA: TGTGCCAGCAGTTGGCGGGAGGGCCAAGAGACCCAGTACTTC; clone size: -; D gene: TRBD2; V gene: TRBV6-5; J gene: TRBJ2-5
CDR3 protein: CASSLDAGIETQYF; CDR3 DNA: TGCGCCAGCAGCTTGGACGCAGGGATCGAGACCCAGTACTTC; clone size: -; D gene: -; V gene: TRBV5-1; J gene: TRBJ2-5
CDR3 protein: CATRETAGYGYTF; CDR3 DNA: TGTGCCACCCGGGAGACGGCGGGCTATGGCTACACCTTC; clone size: -; D gene: -; V gene: TRBV28; J gene: TRBJ1-2
CDR3 protein: CASSLPVGTYEQYF; CDR3 DNA: TGTGCCAGCAGTTTACCGGTAGGCACCTACGAGCAGTACTTC; clone size: -; D gene: -; V gene: TRBV28; J gene: TRBJ2-7
CDR3 protein: CASSSRDFGNQPQHF; CDR3 DNA: TGTGCCAGCAGTTCCCGGGACTTTGGGAATCAGCCCCAGCATTTT; clone size: once; D gene: -; V gene: TRBV5-8; J gene: TRBJ1-5
CDR3 protein: CASSLVASGSNEQFF; CDR3 DNA: TGCGCCAGCAGCTTGGTGGCTAGCGGGAGTAATGAGCAGTTCTTC; clone size: -; D gene: TRBD2; V gene: TRBV5-1; J gene: TRBJ2-1
CDR3 protein: CASRPDRNEQFF; CDR3 DNA: TGTGCCAGCAGGCCCGACAGAAATGAGCAGTTCTTC; clone size: once; D gene: -; V gene: TRBV6-6; J gene: TRBJ2-1
CDR3 protein: CATSIGGVQGYGYTF; CDR3 DNA: TGTGCCACCAGCATTGGGGGGGTCCAGGGCTATGGCTACACCTTC; clone size: -; D gene: -; V gene: TRBV15; J gene: TRBJ1-2
CDR3 protein: CASSLGPSNPYEQYF; CDR3 DNA: TGTGCCAGCAGCTTAGGACCGAGCAACCCCTACGAGCAGTACTTC; clone size: once; D gene: -; V gene: TRBV7-3; J gene: TRBJ2-7
CDR3 protein: CASTPFQMNTEAFF; CDR3 DNA: TGTGCCAGCACCCCGTTCCAGATGAACACTGAAGCTTTCTTT; clone size: -; D gene: -; V gene: TRBV28; J gene: TRBJ1-1
CDR3 protein: CASSLFPGGGNTIYF; CDR3 DNA: TGCGCCAGCAGCTTGTTCCCAGGGGGAGGAAACACCATATATTTT; clone size: -; D gene: TRBD1; V gene: TRBV5-1; J gene: TRBJ1-3
CDR3 protein: CASSEYREGGYTF; CDR3 DNA: TGTGCCAGCAGTGAATACAGGGAGGGTGGCTACACCTTC; clone size: -; D gene: -; V gene: TRBV25-1; J gene: TRBJ1-2
CDR3 protein: CASSPAGGLNEQYF; CDR3 DNA: TGTGCCAGCAGTCCCGCAGGTGGCCTTAACGAGCAGTACTTC; clone size: -; D gene: -; V gene: TRBV28; J gene: TRBJ2-7
CDR3 protein: CTSSQASPGTGGSTGELFF; CDR3 DNA: TGCACCAGCAGCCAAGCCTCCCCCGGGACAGGGGGATCCACCGGGGAGCTGTTTTTT; clone size: -; D gene: -; V gene: TRBV1; J gene: TRBJ2-2
CDR3 protein: CASSLGGPQDTQYF; CDR3 DNA: TGTGCCAGCAGTTTGGGGGGGCCCCAAGATACGCAGTATTTT; clone size: -; D gene: -; V gene: TRBV28; J gene: TRBJ2-3
CDR3 protein: CASSPRSSYYGYTF; CDR3 DNA: TGTGCCAGCAGTCCCCGGAGCTCCTACTATGGCTACACCTTC; clone size: once; D gene: -; V gene: TRBV6-5; J gene: TRBJ1-2
CDR3 protein: CASSTPGLISYEQYF; CDR3 DNA: TGTGCCAGCAGTACCCCAGGGCTGATCTCCTACGAGCAGTACTTC; clone size: -; D gene: -; V gene: TRBV28; J gene: TRBJ2-7
CDR3 protein: CASSPGTGGTDTQYF; CDR3 DNA: TGTGCCAGCTCACCCGGGACAGGGGGCACAGATACGCAGTATTTT; clone size: -; D gene: TRBD1; V gene: TRBV18; J gene: TRBJ2-3
CDR3 protein: CASSLAGVDIQYF; CDR3 DNA: TGTGCCAGCAGCTTAGCGGGTGTGGACATTCAGTACTTC; clone size: -; D gene: -; V gene: TRBV7-2; J gene: TRBJ2-4
CDR3 protein: CASSVASGSRTGELFF; CDR3 DNA: TGTGCCAGCAGCGTAGCATCAGGGAGTCGCACCGGGGAGCTGTTTTTT; clone size: -; D gene: -; V gene: TRBV9; J gene: TRBJ2-2
CDR3 protein: CASSPTWLNNEQFF; CDR3 DNA: TGTGCCAGTAGTCCGACTTGGTTGAACAATGAGCAGTTCTTC; clone size: -; D gene: -; V gene: TRBV19; J gene: TRBJ2-1
CDR3 protein: CACNRGQGANVLTF; CDR3 DNA: TGTGCCTGCAACAGGGGGCAAGGGGCCAACGTCCTGACTTTC; clone size: -; D gene: TRBD1; V gene: TRBV30; J gene: TRBJ2-6
CDR3 protein: CASRRGLSNEKLFF; CDR3 DNA: TGCGCCAGCAGGAGGGGGCTGTCTAATGAAAAACTGTTTTTT; clone size: -; D gene: TRBD1; V gene: TRBV5-1; J gene: TRBJ1-4